This T cell receptor beta chain comes out of a study of preoperative IRX-2 immunotherapy in early breast cancer (dated 2019 in TCRdb). Comments on this clone: No antigen is known for it. Base qualities are not provided; no much larger clone lies one nucleotide away.

The library came from the immunoSEQ multiplex PCR assay. This immuneACCESS table, as held by TCRdb, lists in-frame sequences with V and J called but not all clones. Of the missing ones, under half trace to an unresolved V gene in checked studies; the others have no known cause. The sample yields roughly 40,000 clones; roughly 80% were counted once. Jointly, the top ten make up 0.95% to 1.5% of the sample. Read against the paper, the sample's treatment or condition label means: preoperative locoregional IRX-2 cytokine immunotherapy. The samples were obtained from a phase Ib study that tested preoperative, locoregional IRX-2 cytokine immunotherapy designed to prime immune responses. Patients with early-stage breast cancer who were given IRX-2 before surgery served as donors. The junction shows trimming of 5 bases on V and 1 base on J, and the gene matches do not reach 3 bases of it. From the germline V gene, CDR1 is SGHVS and CDR2 is FNYEAQ. Inclusive of the bounding cysteine and phenylalanine, the CDR3 is 15 residues long. Of all the DNA, just the CDR3 is kept, 45 bases in frame from base 1.

In this chain, TRBV7-6 is recombined with TRBJ2-7; 12 bases in the middle match TRBD2. The clonotype comes from a human donor with breast cancer. This material consisted of tumor tissue, taken after IRX-2 immunotherapy. The CDR3 amino acid sequence is: CASSLGLAGSYEQYF. The nucleotide sequence reads TGTGCCAGCAGCCTCGGACTAGCGGGGTCCTACGAGCAGTACTTC.